This T cell receptor (beta chain) was found in a study of blood T cell repertoires in COVID-19. Germline CDR1 and CDR2: MNHNY and SVGAGI (reference sequence). The CDR3 length is 17 residues. V lost 5 bases and J lost 2; bases outside the gene matches: 12. Method: immunoSEQ multiplex PCR; TCRdb's copy keeps in-frame clones and lacks some. Of 390,000 or so clones listed, almost 90% are singletons. The receptor comes from a man between 18 and 29 years old with active or convalescent COVID-19. V is TRBV6-6 and J is TRBJ1-2, with 9 bases lining up with TRBD1. Specimen: peripheral blood. The DNA of the CDR3 is TGTGCCAGCAGTCAGGTTTTCCGGGACAGGGCAAACTATGGCTACACCTTC. Its protein product is CASSQVFRDRANYGYTF.